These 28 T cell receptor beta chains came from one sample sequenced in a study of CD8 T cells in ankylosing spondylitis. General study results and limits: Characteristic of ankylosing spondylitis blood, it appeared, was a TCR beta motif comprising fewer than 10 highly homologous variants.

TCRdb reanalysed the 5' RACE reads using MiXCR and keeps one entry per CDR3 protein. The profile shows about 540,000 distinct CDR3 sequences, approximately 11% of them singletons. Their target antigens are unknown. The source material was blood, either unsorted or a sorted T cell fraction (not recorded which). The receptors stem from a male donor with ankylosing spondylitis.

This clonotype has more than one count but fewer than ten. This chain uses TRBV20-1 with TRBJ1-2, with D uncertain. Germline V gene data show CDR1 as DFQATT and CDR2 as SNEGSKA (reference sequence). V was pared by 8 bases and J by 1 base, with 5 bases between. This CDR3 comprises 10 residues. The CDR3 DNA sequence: TGCAGTCCCAGTAACTATGGCTACACCTTC. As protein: CSPSNYGYTF.

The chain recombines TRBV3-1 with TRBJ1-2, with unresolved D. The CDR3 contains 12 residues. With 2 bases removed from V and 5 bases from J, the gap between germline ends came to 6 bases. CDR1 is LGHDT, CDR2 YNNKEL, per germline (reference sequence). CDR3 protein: CASSQSPYGYTF. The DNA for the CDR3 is TGTGCCAGCAGCCAAAGCCCGTATGGCTACACCTTC.

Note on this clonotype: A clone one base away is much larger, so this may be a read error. CDR3 coding DNA: TGCGCCAGCAGCCGGGGCGGGGAGGCCAAAAACATTCGGTACTTC. Its translation: CASSRGGEAKNIRYF. The chain combines TRBV5-1 with TRBJ2-4; D may be TRBD2 (6 bases). CDR3 length equals 15 residues. Looked up from germline, CDR1 is SGHRS and CDR2 is YFSETQ.

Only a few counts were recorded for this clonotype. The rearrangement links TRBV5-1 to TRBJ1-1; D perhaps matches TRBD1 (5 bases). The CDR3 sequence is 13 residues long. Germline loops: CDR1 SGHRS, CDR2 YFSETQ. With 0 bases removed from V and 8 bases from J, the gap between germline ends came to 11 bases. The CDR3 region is CASSLALAGEAFF. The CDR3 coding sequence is TGCGCCAGCAGCTTGGCCTTGGCAGGGGAAGCTTTCTTT.

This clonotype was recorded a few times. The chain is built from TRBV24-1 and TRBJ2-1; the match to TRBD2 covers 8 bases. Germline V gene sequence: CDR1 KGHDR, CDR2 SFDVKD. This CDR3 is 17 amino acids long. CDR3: CALLDSGTLSSYNEQFF. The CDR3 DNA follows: TGTGCACTTCTGGATAGCGGGACTCTAAGCTCCTACAATGAGCAGTTCTTC.

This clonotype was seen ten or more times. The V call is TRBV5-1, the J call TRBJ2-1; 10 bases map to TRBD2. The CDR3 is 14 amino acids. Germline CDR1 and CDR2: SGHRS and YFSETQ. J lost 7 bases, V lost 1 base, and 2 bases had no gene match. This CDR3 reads CASSLIAGGNEQFF. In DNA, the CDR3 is TGCGCCAGCAGCTTGATAGCGGGAGGTAATGAGCAGTTCTTC.

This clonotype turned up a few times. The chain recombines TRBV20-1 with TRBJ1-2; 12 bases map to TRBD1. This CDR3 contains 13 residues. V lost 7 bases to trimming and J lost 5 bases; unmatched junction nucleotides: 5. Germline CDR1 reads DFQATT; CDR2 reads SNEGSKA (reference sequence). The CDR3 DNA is TGCAGTGGAGGGACAGGGGGCGGGTATGGCTACACCTTC. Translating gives CSGGTGGGYGYTF.

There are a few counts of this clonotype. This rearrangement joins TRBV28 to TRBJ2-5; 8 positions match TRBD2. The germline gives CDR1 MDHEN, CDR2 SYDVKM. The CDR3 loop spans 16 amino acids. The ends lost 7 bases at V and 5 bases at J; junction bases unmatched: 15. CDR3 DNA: TGTGCCAGCATCAAACGCGCGGGAGGAGAGGGTGAGACCCAGTACTTC. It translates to CASIKRAGGEGETQYF.

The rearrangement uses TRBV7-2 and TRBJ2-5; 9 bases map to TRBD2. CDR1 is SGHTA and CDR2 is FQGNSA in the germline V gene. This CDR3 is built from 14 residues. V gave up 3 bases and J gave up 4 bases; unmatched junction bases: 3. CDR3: CASSLGGRAETQYF. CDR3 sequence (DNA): TGTGCCAGCAGCTTGGGCGGGAGGGCAGAGACCCAGTACTTC.

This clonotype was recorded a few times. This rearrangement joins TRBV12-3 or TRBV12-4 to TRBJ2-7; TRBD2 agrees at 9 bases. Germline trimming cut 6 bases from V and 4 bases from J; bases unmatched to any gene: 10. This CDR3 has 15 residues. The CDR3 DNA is TGTGCCAGCAGGCCTGGGCTAGCGGGACCTTACGAGCAGTACTTC. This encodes CASRPGLAGPYEQYF.

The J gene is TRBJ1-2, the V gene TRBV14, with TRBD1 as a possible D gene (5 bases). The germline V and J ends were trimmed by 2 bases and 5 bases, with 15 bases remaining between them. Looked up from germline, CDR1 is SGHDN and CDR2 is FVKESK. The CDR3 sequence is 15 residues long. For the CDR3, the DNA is TGTGCCAGCAGCCAAAAGGCAGGGCTTAGGTATGGCTACACCTTC. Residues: CASSQKAGLRYGYTF.

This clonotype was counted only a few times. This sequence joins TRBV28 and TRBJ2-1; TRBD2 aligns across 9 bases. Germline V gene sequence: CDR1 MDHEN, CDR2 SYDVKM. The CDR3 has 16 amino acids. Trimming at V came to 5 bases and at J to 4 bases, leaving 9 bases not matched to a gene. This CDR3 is CASSPPGLARYNEQFF. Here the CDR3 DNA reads TGTGCCAGCAGTCCTCCGGGACTAGCCCGTTACAATGAGCAGTTCTTC. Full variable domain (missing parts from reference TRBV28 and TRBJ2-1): DVKVTQSSRYLVKRTGEKVFLECVQDMDHENMFWYRQDPGLGLRLIYFSYDVKMKEKGDIPEGYSVSREKKERFSLILESASTNQTSMYLCASSPPGLARYNEQFFGPGTRLTVL.

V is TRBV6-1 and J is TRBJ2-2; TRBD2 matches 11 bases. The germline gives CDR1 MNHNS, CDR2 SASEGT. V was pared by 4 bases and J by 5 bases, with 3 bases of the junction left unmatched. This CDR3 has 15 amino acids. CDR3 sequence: CASSGTSGYTGELFF. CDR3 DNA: TGTGCCAGCAGTGGGACTAGCGGGTATACCGGGGAGCTGTTTTTT.

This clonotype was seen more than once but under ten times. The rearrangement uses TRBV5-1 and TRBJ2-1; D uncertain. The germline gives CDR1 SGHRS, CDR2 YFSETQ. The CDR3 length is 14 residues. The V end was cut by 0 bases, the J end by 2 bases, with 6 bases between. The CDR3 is CASSLGQAYNEQFF. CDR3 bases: TGCGCCAGCAGCTTGGGGCAGGCCTACAATGAGCAGTTCTTC.

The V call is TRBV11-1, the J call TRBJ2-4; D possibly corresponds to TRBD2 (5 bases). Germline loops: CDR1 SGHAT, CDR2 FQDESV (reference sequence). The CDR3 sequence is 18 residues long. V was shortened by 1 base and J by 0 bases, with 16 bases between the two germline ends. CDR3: CASSLVSSRQLAKNIQYF. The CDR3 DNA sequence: TGTGCCAGCAGCTTAGTGTCTAGCAGACAATTAGCCAAAAACATTCAGTACTTC.

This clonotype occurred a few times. Written as DNA, the CDR3 is TGTGCCAGCAGCCGACTAGCGAGTGAGACCCAGTACTTC. Protein: CASSRLASETQYF. This sequence joins TRBV3-1 and TRBJ2-5; 8 bases are a match to TRBD2. The V and J ends lost 4 bases and 5 bases, in that order; junction bases with no gene match: 3. Germline loops: CDR1 LGHDT, CDR2 YNNKEL (reference sequence). The CDR3 runs 13 residues.

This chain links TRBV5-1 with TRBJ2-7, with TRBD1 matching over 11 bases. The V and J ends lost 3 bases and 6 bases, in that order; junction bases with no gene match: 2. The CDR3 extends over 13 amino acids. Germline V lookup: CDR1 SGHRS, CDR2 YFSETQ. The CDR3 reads CASSCGTGGEQYV. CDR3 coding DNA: TGCGCCAGCAGCTGCGGGACAGGGGGCGAGCAGTACGTC.

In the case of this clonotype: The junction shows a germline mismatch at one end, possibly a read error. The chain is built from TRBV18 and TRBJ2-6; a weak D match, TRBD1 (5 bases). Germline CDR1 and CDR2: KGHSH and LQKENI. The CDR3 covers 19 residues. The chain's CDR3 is CASSPAGPRRSSGANFLTF. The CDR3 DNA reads TGTGCCAGCTCACCGGCCGGGCCTCGAAGGTCCTCTGGGGCCAACTTCCTGACTTTC.

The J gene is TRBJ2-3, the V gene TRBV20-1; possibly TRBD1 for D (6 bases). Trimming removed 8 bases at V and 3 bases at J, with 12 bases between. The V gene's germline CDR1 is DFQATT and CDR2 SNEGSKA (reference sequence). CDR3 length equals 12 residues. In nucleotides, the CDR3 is TGCAGTCCCTCAGGGGCAACAGATACGCAGTATTTT. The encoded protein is CSPSGATDTQYF.

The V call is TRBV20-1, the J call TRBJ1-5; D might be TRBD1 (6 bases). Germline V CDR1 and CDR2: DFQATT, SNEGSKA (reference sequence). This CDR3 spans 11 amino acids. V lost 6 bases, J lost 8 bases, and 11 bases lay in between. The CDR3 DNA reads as TGCAGTGCCCAGGGGCTGGAGCCCCAGCATTTT. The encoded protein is CSAQGLEPQHF.

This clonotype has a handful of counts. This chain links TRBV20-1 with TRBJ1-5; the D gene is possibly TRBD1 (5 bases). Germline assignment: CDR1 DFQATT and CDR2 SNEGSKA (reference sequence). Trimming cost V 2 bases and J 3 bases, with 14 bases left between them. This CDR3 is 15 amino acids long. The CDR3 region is CSARSGTEVNQPQHF. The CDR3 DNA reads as TGCAGTGCTAGATCCGGGACGGAAGTCAATCAGCCCCAGCATTTT.

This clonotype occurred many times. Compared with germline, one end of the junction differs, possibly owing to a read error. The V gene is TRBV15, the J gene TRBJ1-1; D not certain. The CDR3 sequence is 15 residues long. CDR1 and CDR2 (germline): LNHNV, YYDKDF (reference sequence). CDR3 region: CATSRAFGWNAEAFF. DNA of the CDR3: TGTGCCACCAGCAGAGCCTTCGGGTGGAACGCTGAAGCTTTCTTT.

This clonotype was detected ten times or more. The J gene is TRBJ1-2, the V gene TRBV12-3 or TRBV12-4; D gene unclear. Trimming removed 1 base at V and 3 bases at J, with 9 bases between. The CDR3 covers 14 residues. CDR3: CASSLVSVDYGYTF. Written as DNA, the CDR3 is TGTGCCAGCAGTTTAGTATCGGTGGACTATGGCTACACCTTC.

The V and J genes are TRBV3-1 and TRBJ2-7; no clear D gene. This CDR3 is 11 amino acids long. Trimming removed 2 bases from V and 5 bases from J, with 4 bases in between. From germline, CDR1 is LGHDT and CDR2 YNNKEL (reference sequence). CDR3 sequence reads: CASSQRNEQYF. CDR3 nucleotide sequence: TGTGCCAGCAGCCAACGGAACGAGCAGTACTTC.

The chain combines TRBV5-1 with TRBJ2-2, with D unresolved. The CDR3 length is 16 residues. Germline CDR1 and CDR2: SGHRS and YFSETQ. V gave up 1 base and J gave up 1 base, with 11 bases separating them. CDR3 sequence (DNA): TGCGCCAGCAGCTTGTCTGCGGAGAGGAACACCGGGGAGCTGTTTTTT. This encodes CASSLSAERNTGELFF.

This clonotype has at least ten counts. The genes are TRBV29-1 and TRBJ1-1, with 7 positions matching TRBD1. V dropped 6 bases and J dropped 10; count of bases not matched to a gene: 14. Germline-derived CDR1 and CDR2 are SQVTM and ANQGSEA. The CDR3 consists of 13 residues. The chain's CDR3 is CSVALGGARGAFF. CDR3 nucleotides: TGCAGCGTGGCCTTAGGGGGCGCAAGGGGAGCTTTCTTT.

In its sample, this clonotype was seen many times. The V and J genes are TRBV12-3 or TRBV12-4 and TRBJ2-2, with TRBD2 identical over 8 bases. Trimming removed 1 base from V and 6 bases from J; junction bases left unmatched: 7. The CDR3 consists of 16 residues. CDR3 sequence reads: CASSLDSGGSSGELFF. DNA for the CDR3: TGTGCCAGCAGTTTAGATTCGGGAGGGTCGTCCGGGGAGCTGTTTTTT.

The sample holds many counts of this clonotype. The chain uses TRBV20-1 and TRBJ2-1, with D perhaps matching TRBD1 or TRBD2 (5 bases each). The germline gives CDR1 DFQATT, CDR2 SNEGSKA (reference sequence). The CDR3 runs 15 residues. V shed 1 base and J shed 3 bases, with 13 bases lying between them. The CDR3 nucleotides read TGCAGTGCTAGAGCTGCCGGGACGATCTACAATGAGCAGTTCTTC. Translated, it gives CSARAAGTIYNEQFF.